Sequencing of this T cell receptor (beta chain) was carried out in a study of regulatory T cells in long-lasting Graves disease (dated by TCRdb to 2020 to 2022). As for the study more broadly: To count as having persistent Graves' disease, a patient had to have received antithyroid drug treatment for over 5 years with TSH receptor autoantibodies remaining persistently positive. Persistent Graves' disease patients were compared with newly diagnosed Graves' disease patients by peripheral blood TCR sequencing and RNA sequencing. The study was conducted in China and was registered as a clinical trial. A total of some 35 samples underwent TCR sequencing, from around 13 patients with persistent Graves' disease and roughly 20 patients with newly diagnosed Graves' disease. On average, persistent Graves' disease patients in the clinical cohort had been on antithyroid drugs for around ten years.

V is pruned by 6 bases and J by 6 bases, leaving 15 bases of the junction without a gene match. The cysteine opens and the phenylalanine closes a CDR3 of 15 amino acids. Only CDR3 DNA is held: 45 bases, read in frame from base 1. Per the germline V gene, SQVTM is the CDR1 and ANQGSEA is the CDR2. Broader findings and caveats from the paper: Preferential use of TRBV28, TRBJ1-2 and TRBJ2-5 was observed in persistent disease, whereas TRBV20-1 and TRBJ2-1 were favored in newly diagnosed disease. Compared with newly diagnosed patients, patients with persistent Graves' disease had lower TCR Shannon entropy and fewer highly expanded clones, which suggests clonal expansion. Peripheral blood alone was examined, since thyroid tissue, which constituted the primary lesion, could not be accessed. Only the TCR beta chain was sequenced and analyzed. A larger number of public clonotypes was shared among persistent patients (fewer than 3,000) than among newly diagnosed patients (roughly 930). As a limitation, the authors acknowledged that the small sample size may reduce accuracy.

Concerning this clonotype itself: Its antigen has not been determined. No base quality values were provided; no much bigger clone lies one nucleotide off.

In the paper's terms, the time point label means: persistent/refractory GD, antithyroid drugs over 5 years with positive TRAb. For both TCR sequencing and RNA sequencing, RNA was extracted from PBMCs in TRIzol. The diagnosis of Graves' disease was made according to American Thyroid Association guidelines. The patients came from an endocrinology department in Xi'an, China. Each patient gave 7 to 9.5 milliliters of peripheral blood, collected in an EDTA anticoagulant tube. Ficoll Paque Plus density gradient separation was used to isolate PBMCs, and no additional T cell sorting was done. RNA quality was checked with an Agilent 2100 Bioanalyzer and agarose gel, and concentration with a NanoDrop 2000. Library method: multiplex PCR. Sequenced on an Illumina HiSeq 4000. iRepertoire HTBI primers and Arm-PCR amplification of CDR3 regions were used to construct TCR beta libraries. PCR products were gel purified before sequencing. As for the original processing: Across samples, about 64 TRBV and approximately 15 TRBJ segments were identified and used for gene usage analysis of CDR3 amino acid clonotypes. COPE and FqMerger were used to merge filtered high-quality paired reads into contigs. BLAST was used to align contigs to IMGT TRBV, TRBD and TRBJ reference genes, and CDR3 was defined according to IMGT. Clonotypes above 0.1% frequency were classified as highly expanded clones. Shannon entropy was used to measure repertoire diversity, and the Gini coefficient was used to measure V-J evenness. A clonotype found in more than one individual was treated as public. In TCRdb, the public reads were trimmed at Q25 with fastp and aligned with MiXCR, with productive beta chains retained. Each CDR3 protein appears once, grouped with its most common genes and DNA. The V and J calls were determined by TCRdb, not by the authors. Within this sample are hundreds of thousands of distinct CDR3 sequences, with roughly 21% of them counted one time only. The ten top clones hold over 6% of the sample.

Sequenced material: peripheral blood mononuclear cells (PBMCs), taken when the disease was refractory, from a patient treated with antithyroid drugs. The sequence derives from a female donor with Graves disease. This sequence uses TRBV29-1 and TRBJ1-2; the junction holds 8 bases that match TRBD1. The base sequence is TGCAGCGTGTCGCCCCTGCGGACAGGGTATAATGGCTACACCTTC. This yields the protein CSVSPLRTGYNGYTF. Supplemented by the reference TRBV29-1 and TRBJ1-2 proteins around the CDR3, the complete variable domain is SAVISQKPSRDICQRGTSLTIQCQVDSQVTMMFWYRQQPGQSLTLIATANQGSEATYESGFVIDKFPISRPNLTFSTLTVSNMSPEDSSIYLCSVSPLRTGYNGYTFGSGTRLTVV.